A single sample gave rise to the 25 T cell receptor beta chains below, sequenced in a study of shared clonotypes between healthy human individuals. Using immunoSEQ multiplex PCR, the repertoire was profiled, and TCRdb retains in-frame clones only, with some absent. The table shows about 610,000 clones, with about 96% occurring only once. The sample consisted of naive CD4+ T cells sorted from blood. The subset here: CD45RA+ positively selected. The origin of the receptors is a woman in her 30s in good health.

The chain employs TRBV7-2 and TRBJ2-7; D is ambiguous. The V and J ends lost 1 base and 3 bases respectively, with 10 bases between them. Germline CDR1 reads SGHTA; CDR2 reads FQGNSA. The CDR3 runs 14 residues. CDR3 bases: TGTGCCAGCAGCTTAGTCCACAATGACTACGAGCAGTACTTC. Translating it yields CASSLVHNDYEQYF.

V gene TRBV28 combines with J gene TRBJ2-4; TRBD1 or TRBD2 may be the D gene (5 bases each). The CDR3 runs 11 residues. CDR1 and CDR2 (germline): MDHEN, SYDVKM. The V and J ends lost 7 bases and 7 bases respectively, with 8 bases between them. For the CDR3, the DNA is TGTGCCAGCAATGGGGGTAACATTCAGTACTTC. It codes for CASNGGNIQYF.

The V and J genes are TRBV23-1 and TRBJ1-5, with D possibly matching TRBD1 (6 bases). TRBV23-1 carries the ORF label, with uncertain function. This CDR3 is built from 14 residues. V lost 8 bases to trimming and J lost 2 bases, with 13 bases between them. The CDR3 nucleotides read TGCGCCAGCGGACCGAGGACAGGCAATCAGCCCCAGCATTTT. Its translation: CASGPRTGNQPQHF.

The V and J genes are TRBV5-5 and TRBJ1-4, with D unresolved. The germline gives CDR1 SGHKS, CDR2 YYEKEE (reference sequence). The V gene lost 4 bases and the J gene lost 11 bases, with 21 bases spanning the gap. This CDR3 is built from 15 residues. CDR3 DNA sequence: TGTGCCAGCAGCCCAAATAGCCCTGCGGTTCGGAAACTGTTTTTT. Translating gives CASSPNSPAVRKLFF.

J is TRBJ2-7 and V is TRBV2; 10 bases match TRBD1. The CDR3 is 15 residues long. Germline trimming cut 4 bases from V and 3 bases from J; bases unmatched to any gene: 6. Germline V gene data show CDR1 as SNHLY and CDR2 as FYNNEI. The CDR3 DNA reads TGTGCCAGCAGTGTGCCGGGACAGGGGCACTACGAGCAGTACTTC. Its protein product is CASSVPGQGHYEQYF.

J is TRBJ2-2 and V is TRBV5-1; 9 nucleotides match TRBD2. The ends lost 4 bases at V and 3 bases at J; junction bases unmatched: 7. CDR3 size: 16 residues. Per the germline V gene, CDR1 is SGHRS and CDR2 is YFSETQ. CDR3: CASSVGAGGDTGELFF. Here the CDR3 DNA reads TGCGCCAGCAGCGTAGGCGCGGGAGGGGACACCGGGGAGCTGTTTTTT.

The V gene is TRBV27, the J gene TRBJ1-1; D gene ambiguous. The CDR3 loop spans 12 amino acids. V was cut by 5 bases and J by 2 bases, with 6 bases left in between. CDR1 MNHEY and CDR2 SMNVEV come from the germline V gene (reference sequence). CDR3 sequence (DNA): TGTGCCAGCAGTGAGAGAAACACTGAAGCTTTCTTT. This gives the protein CASSERNTEAFF.

This CDR3 reads CATSTGTSGVYEQYF. The CDR3 nucleotides are TGTGCCACCAGCACCGGGACTAGCGGGGTCTACGAGCAGTACTTC. The chain carries TRBV15 and TRBJ2-7; 13 nucleotides align to TRBD2. V gave up 4 bases and J gave up 3 bases; unmatched junction bases: 3. This CDR3 region has 15 residues. CDR1 is LNHNV and CDR2 is YYDKDF in the germline V gene (reference sequence). The full variable domain, its missing parts supplied by reference TRBV15 and TRBJ2-7, is DAMVIQNPRYQVTQFGKPVTLSCSQTLNHNVMYWYQQKSSQAPKLLFHYYDKDFNNEADTPDNFQSRRPNTSFCFLDIRSPGLGDTAMYLCATSTGTSGVYEQYFGPGTRLTVT.

V is TRBV4-1 and J is TRBJ2-2, with TRBD2 identical over 10 bases. The V segment lost 1 base and the J segment 4 bases; nucleotides outside the gene matches: 0. CDR1 is MGHRA, CDR2 YSYEKL, per germline. The CDR3 is 15 amino acids. The CDR3 protein is CASSQGTSGTGELFF. The CDR3 DNA reads as TGCGCCAGCAGCCAAGGGACTAGCGGCACCGGGGAGCTGTTTTTT.

The chain recombines TRBV4-1 with TRBJ2-1, with D tentatively TRBD1 (6 bases). The CDR3 is made up of 17 amino acids. Between the trimmed V and J ends, which lost 5 bases and 0 bases, there was a span of 17 bases. Germline CDR1 MGHRA, CDR2 YSYEKL. In DNA form, the CDR3 reads TGCGCCAGCAGCGATATCAGGGGAAAGAGCTCCTACAATGAGCAGTTCTTC. Translation: CASSDIRGKSSYNEQFF.

The chain employs TRBV6-5 and TRBJ2-1, with D possibly being TRBD1 (5 bases). CDR1 MNHEY and CDR2 SVGAGI come from the germline V gene. Trimming took off 6 bases at V and 7 bases at J, with 19 bases between the two ends. This CDR3 is built from 15 residues. CDR3 bases: TGTGCCAGCAGGCAACCCCGGGCAGGGATGAATGAGCAGTTCTTC. It translates to CASRQPRAGMNEQFF.

In its sample, this clone was seen once. The J gene is TRBJ2-1, the V gene TRBV7-2; 7 nucleotides line up with TRBD2. The ends lost 1 base at V and 12 bases at J; junction bases unmatched: 15. This CDR3 has 16 amino acids. Per the germline V gene, CDR1 is SGHTA and CDR2 is FQGNSA. The CDR3 bases are TGTGCCAGCAGCTTAGGACTAGCAGATCCCCCAATGAGGCAGTTCTTC. Residues: CASSLGLADPPMRQFF.

The chain recombines TRBV11-2 with TRBJ2-1; no reliable D call. The germline gives CDR1 SGHAT, CDR2 FQNNGV. Trimming left V 1 base short and J 5 bases short, with 3 bases between. The CDR3 is made up of 12 amino acids. The CDR3 protein is CASSLGDNEQFF. Written as DNA, the CDR3 is TGTGCCAGCAGCTTAGGAGACAATGAGCAGTTCTTC.

This CDR3 is CASSVWQLNTEAFF. CDR3 in DNA: TGTGCCAGCAGTGTATGGCAATTGAACACTGAAGCTTTCTTT. V usage is TRBV2 and J usage is TRBJ1-1; D call uncertain. The CDR3 extends over 14 amino acids. V dropped 4 bases and J dropped 0 bases, with 9 bases sitting between them. The V gene's germline CDR1 is SNHLY and CDR2 FYNNEI. Full variable domain (rest looked up from reference TRBV2 and TRBJ1-1): EPEVTQTPSHQVTQMGQEVILRCVPISNHLYFYWYRQILGQKVEFLVSFYNNEISEKSEIFDDQFSVERPDGSNFTLKIRSTKLEDSAMYFCASSVWQLNTEAFFGQGTRLTVV.

V and J are TRBV7-9 and TRBJ1-1; D is perhaps TRBD1 (5 bases). The CDR3 spans 12 residues. Trimming pared 5 bases from V and 11 bases from J, leaving 15 bases between. Germline V gene lookup returns CDR1 SEHNR and CDR2 FQNEAQ (reference sequence). The CDR3 sequence is CASSEEGPRAFF. The CDR3 DNA reads TGTGCCAGCAGCGAGGAGGGACCTCGGGCTTTCTTT.

The sample holds one count of this clone. The rearrangement uses TRBV5-4 and TRBJ2-5, with D perhaps given as TRBD1 or TRBD2 (5 bases each). Germline values: CDR1 SGHNT, CDR2 YYREEE (reference sequence). V lost 2 bases to trimming and J lost 3 bases, with 11 bases between them. This CDR3 is 14 amino acids long. The CDR3 nucleotides are TGTGCCAGCAGCTTACCGGGGCGAGAAGAGACCCAGTACTTC. Protein: CASSLPGREETQYF.

The chain is built from TRBV4-1 and TRBJ2-7, with TRBD2 matching 7 bases. Germline V gene data show CDR1 as MGHRA and CDR2 as YSYEKL. The CDR3 has 16 residues. The J segment lost 0 bases and the V segment lost 1 base, leaving 6 bases of the junction unmatched. This CDR3 is CASSQVVASGSYEQYF. DNA for the CDR3: TGCGCCAGCAGCCAAGTGGTTGCTAGCGGCTCCTACGAGCAGTACTTC.

This sequence joins TRBV11-2 and TRBJ1-2, with D tentatively TRBD1 (5 bases). The V end lost 5 bases, the J end lost 0 bases, and 16 bases lay between the germline ends. CDR1 and CDR2 (germline): SGHAT, FQNNGV. This CDR3 contains 16 residues. CDR3 bases: TGTGCCAGCAGCCCTCGGGCAGGGAGGTCTAACTATGGCTACACCTTC. It specifies CASSPRAGRSNYGYTF.

The chain uses TRBV28 and TRBJ2-7; 7 bases map to TRBD1. Germline V gene lookup returns CDR1 MDHEN and CDR2 SYDVKM. CDR3 size: 15 residues. The junction had 8 bases not matched to a gene; V was cut back by 1 base and J by 5 bases. The CDR3 spells CASSLYDRAWNEQYF. As DNA, the CDR3 is TGTGCCAGCAGTTTATATGACAGGGCGTGGAACGAGCAGTACTTC.

J is TRBJ2-1 and V is TRBV28, with 7 bases matching TRBD2. The J segment lost 5 bases and the V segment lost 5 bases, leaving 15 bases of the junction unmatched. The CDR3 has 17 residues. CDR1 is MDHEN, CDR2 SYDVKM, per germline. The CDR3 protein is CASSLLGSSGFNNEQFF. The CDR3 region has the DNA TGTGCCAGCAGTCTCCTAGGGTCTAGCGGCTTTAACAATGAGCAGTTCTTC. Full variable domain (missing parts from reference TRBV28 and TRBJ2-1): DVKVTQSSRYLVKRTGEKVFLECVQDMDHENMFWYRQDPGLGLRLIYFSYDVKMKEKGDIPEGYSVSREKKERFSLILESASTNQTSMYLCASSLLGSSGFNNEQFFGPGTRLTVL.

V usage is TRBV5-1 and J usage is TRBJ2-7; TRBD2 matches 9 bases. V dropped 2 bases and J dropped 0; count of bases not matched to a gene: 6. This CDR3 has 16 residues. Germline CDR1 is SGHRS and CDR2 is YFSETQ. For the CDR3, the DNA is TGCGCCAGCAGCTTTCTAGCGGGGACTGGCTCCTACGAGCAGTACTTC. Its translation is CASSFLAGTGSYEQYF.

J is TRBJ2-7 and V is TRBV5-1; D unresolved. CDR1 and CDR2 from the germline V gene are SGHRS and YFSETQ. V was pared by 1 base and J by 0 bases, with 14 bases between. The CDR3 totals 16 residues. CDR3 residues: CASSLIPQRSSYEQYF. DNA of the CDR3: TGCGCCAGCAGCTTGATTCCCCAGAGGAGCTCCTACGAGCAGTACTTC.

The chain links TRBV29-1 to TRBJ2-5; possible D gene TRBD2, 6 bases. With 6 bases removed from V and 2 bases from J, the gap between germline ends came to 19 bases. Germline CDR1 and CDR2: SQVTM and ANQGSEA. CDR3 length: 15 residues. The CDR3 reads CSVKTYGTRQETQYF. In DNA form, the CDR3 reads TGCAGCGTGAAAACTTACGGGACTCGGCAAGAGACCCAGTACTTC.

The chain couples TRBV5-1 to TRBJ2-6, with D perhaps matching TRBD2 (5 bases). The germline CDR1 and CDR2 sequences are SGHRS and YFSETQ. This CDR3 has 19 amino acids. Trimming took 0 bases from V and 2 from J, leaving 18 bases between them. Here the CDR3 DNA reads TGCGCCAGCAGCTTGGCGGTTCGGACTCTGACTGCTGGGGCCAACGTCCTGACTTTC. It is translated as CASSLAVRTLTAGANVLTF. Drawing the rest from reference TRBV5-1 and TRBJ2-6, the complete variable domain is KAGVTQTPRYLIKTRGQQVTLSCSPISGHRSVSWYQQTPGQGLQFLFEYFSETQRNKGNFPGRFSGRQFSNSRSEMNVSTLELGDSALYLCASSLAVRTLTAGANVLTFGAGSRLTVL.

V is TRBV18 and J is TRBJ1-2, with D maybe TRBD1 (5 bases). From germline, CDR1 is KGHSH and CDR2 LQKENI. The CDR3 totals 15 residues. Trimming removed 3 bases at V and 6 bases at J, with 17 bases between. In DNA, the CDR3 is TGTGCCAGCTCACCCCGGGACGGATTTTTAAATGGCTACACCTTC. It yields the protein CASSPRDGFLNGYTF.